This T cell receptor beta chain came from a study of cytomegalovirus exposure and HLA in healthy donors. PCR used 60 Vbeta primers and 13 Jbeta primers. Assay: immunoSEQ multiplex PCR; the TCRdb copy retains only in-frame clones and omits some. The sample consists of approximately 150,000 clones, around 80% of them appearing once. There are 16 residues in the CDR3. Looked up from germline, CDR1 is LGHNA and CDR2 is YNFKEQ. Trimming removed 3 bases from V and 2 bases from J; junction bases left unmatched: 7. Sequencing was done on a sample of PBMCs. The receptor comes from a woman aged 60-75 years in good health and CMV-seropositive. The chain employs TRBV4-2 and TRBJ2-1; the match to TRBD2 covers 7 bases. The CDR3 reads CASSQDLGLAYNEQFF. The DNA for the CDR3 is TGTGCCAGCAGCCAGGACCTTGGACTAGCCTACAATGAGCAGTTCTTC.